This T cell receptor (beta chain) emerged from a study of blood T cell repertoires in COVID-19. As for the study in general: Italy, Spain and the United States were the sources of the convalescent and acute COVID-19 samples.

Assay used: immunoSEQ multiplex PCR; TCRdb lists only in-frame clones, some missing. The sample comprises about 180,000 clones, roughly 87% of which are singletons, and roughly 9.1% rests with the top ten. With V trimmed by 3 bases and J by 1 base, 15 bases remained unmatched. The CDR3 loop spans 18 amino acids. Germline V CDR1 and CDR2: LNHDA, SQIVND (reference sequence). The receptor's source is a woman in her 70s with acute or convalescent COVID-19. The sample taken for sequencing was peripheral blood. This chain connects TRBV19 to TRBJ2-7; 7 bases line up with TRBD2. CDR3 nucleotides: TGTGCCAGTAGTATCGAGTTGGCTAGCGGTTTACGATCCTACGAGCAGTACTTC. Translation gives CASSIELASGLRSYEQYF.